The rows below give T cell receptor beta chains drawn from one sample of a study of memory B cells and T cells in multiple sclerosis. Assay used: immunoSEQ multiplex PCR; TCRdb lists only in-frame clones, some missing. Among 11,000 to 15,000 clones listed, 69% were seen once. Sample: memory (CD45RO+) CD4+ T cells from blood. The receptors here all came from a human donor with multiple sclerosis. Each CDR3 is given with its conserved first and last residue. D genes are given only for firm matches. Only some rows state a clone size, as once, few, many or a class for expanded clones.

J gene | V gene | clone size | D gene | CDR3 protein | CDR3 DNA
TRBJ2-5 | TRBV5-1 | NA | TRBD2 | CAQSNPGLALETQYF | TGCGCCCAATCTAACCCGGGACTAGCCCTAGAGACCCAGTACTTC
TRBJ1-5 | TRBV27 | NA | NA | CASSLSAPRGRSYNQPQHF | TGTGCCAGCAGTTTATCGGCCCCCAGGGGACGTTCTTACAATCAGCCCCAGCATTTT
TRBJ1-4 | TRBV5-1 | few | NA | CASSSAPGTDEKLFF | TGCGCCAGCAGCTCGGCCCCGGGAACGGATGAAAAACTGTTTTTT
TRBJ2-3 | TRBV5-1 | NA | TRBD2 | CASKWTSSTDTQYF | TGCGCCAGCAAATGGACTAGCAGCACAGATACGCAGTATTTT
TRBJ2-1 | TRBV5-6 | NA | NA | CASSSAGTAYNEQFF | TGTGCCAGCAGCTCCGCCGGGACTGCCTACAATGAGCAGTTCTTC
TRBJ2-1 | TRBV5-1 | NA | TRBD2 | CASSLGAGGGRVEQFF | TGCGCCAGCAGCTTGGGCGCGGGAGGTGGTAGGGTTGAGCAGTTCTTC
TRBJ1-1 | TRBV2 | NA | NA | CASSDAGETEAFF | TGTGCCAGCAGTGATGCAGGGGAGACTGAAGCTTTCTTT
TRBJ1-4 | TRBV14 | NA | TRBD1 | CASSPRQGSNEKLFF | TGTGCCAGCAGCCCTCGACAGGGCTCTAATGAAAAACTGTTTTTT
TRBJ1-4 | TRBV7-2 | NA | NA | CASSSLRGREKLFF | TGTGCCAGCAGCTCCCTTAGAGGGCGTGAAAAACTGTTTTTT
TRBJ2-5 | TRBV20-1 | NA | NA | CSSRSSETQYF | TGCAGTTCGAGGTCGTCGGAGACCCAGTACTTC
TRBJ1-6 | TRBV5-4 | NA | NA | CASSFGGSGGDSPLHF | TGTGCCAGCAGCTTCGGGGGGAGCGGGGGAGATTCACCCCTCCACTTT
TRBJ1-2 | TRBV11-2 | few | TRBD1 | CASSFGTGAGSGYTF | TGTGCCAGCAGCTTTGGAACAGGGGCCGGTAGTGGCTACACCTTC
TRBJ1-4 | TRBV7-9 | few | NA | CASSLAESNEKLFF | TGTGCCAGCAGCTTAGCCGAGTCTAATGAAAAACTGTTTTTT
TRBJ1-2 | TRBV10-2 | NA | TRBD1 | CASSEDRGYGYTF | TGCGCCAGCAGTGAGGACAGGGGATATGGCTACACCTTC
TRBJ1-5 | TRBV4-1 | NA | NA | CASSQESGLSDQPQHF | TGCGCCAGCAGCCAAGAGAGCGGTCTTTCAGATCAGCCCCAGCATTTT
TRBJ2-1 | TRBV28 | NA | TRBD2 | CASSWEGKRVEQFF | TGTGCCAGCAGTTGGGAGGGCAAGCGGGTTGAGCAGTTCTTC
TRBJ2-3 | TRBV11-2 | NA | NA | CASSQSTDTQYF | TGTGCCAGCAGCCAGTCCACAGATACGCAGTATTTT
TRBJ2-3 | TRBV19 | NA | TRBD1 | CAGSIGQAADTQYF | TGTGCCGGTAGTATTGGACAGGCCGCAGATACGCAGTATTTT
TRBJ2-3 | TRBV5-1 | NA | TRBD2 | CASSPGLAASTDTQYF | TGCGCCAGCAGCCCCGGACTAGCCGCTAGCACAGATACGCAGTATTTT
TRBJ2-3 | TRBV29-1 | NA | NA | CSVAFGGPTDTQYF | TGCAGCGTTGCTTTCGGGGGACCCACAGATACGCAGTATTTT
TRBJ1-6 | TRBV4-1 | NA | NA | CASSQESGVGNSPLHF | TGCGCCAGCAGCCAAGAATCAGGGGTGGGGAATTCACCCCTCCACTTT
TRBJ2-1 | TRBV13 | once | TRBD2 | CASSPSGRGYNEQFF | TGTGCCAGCAGCCCTAGCGGGAGAGGTTACAATGAGCAGTTCTTC
TRBJ2-7 | TRBV11-2 | NA | NA | CASSPRGEQYF | TGTGCCAGCAGCCCCCGGGGGGAGCAGTACTTC
TRBJ1-1 | TRBV28 | NA | NA | CASPPAGEGSEAFF | TGTGCCAGCCCCCCGGCCGGGGAGGGCTCTGAAGCTTTCTTT
TRBJ2-7 | TRBV15 | NA | TRBD2 | CATSRTTGLAGGLDEQYF | TGTGCCACCAGCCGTACTACTGGGCTAGCGGGAGGGCTGGACGAGCAGTACTTC
TRBJ1-5 | TRBV5-5 | NA | NA | CASSLPGTNQPQHF | TGTGCCAGCAGCCTACCCGGGACAAATCAGCCCCAGCATTTT
TRBJ2-7 | TRBV6-1 | once | TRBD1 | CASSEVIGQGSYEQYF | TGTGCCAGCAGTGAAGTTATTGGACAGGGATCATACGAGCAGTACTTC
TRBJ1-2 | TRBV10-3 | NA | TRBD1 | CAISERDSVSNYGYTF | TGTGCCATCAGTGAGAGGGACAGTGTTAGTAACTATGGCTACACCTTC
TRBJ2-1 | TRBV5-1 | few | TRBD2 | CASSPGLAGYNEQFF | TGCGCCAGCAGCCCTGGACTAGCGGGATACAATGAGCAGTTCTTC
TRBJ1-6 | TRBV7-9 | NA | TRBD1 | CASSLGQGDNSPLHF | TGTGCCAGCAGCTTAGGACAGGGCGATAATTCACCCCTCCACTTT
TRBJ1-1 | TRBV2 | NA | NA | CASSEALPGFRQPEAFF | TGTGCCAGCAGTGAAGCGCTTCCCGGATTTAGACAGCCTGAAGCTTTCTTT
TRBJ2-1 | TRBV19 | NA | NA | CASMDRYNEQFF | TGTGCCAGTATGGACAGATACAATGAGCAGTTCTTC
TRBJ2-7 | TRBV11-2 | NA | TRBD1 | CASSSGDRAYEQYF | TGTGCCAGCAGCTCCGGGGACAGGGCCTACGAGCAGTACTTC
TRBJ1-1 | TRBV5-6 | few | TRBD1 | CASSGVTGVTEAFF | TGTGCCAGCAGCGGAGTGACAGGGGTGACTGAAGCTTTCTTT
TRBJ1-2 | TRBV5-4 | few | NA | CASSLTGYGYTF | TGTGCCAGCAGCTTGACAGGGTATGGCTACACCTTC
TRBJ1-6 | TRBV6-6 | NA | NA | CASREAGGNSPLHF | TGTGCCAGCAGAGAGGCGGGGGGTAATTCACCCCTCCACTTT
TRBJ1-1 | TRBV5-6 | NA | TRBD1 | CASRLGQKNTEAFF | TGTGCCAGCAGACTGGGACAGAAGAACACTGAAGCTTTCTTT